The 20 T cell receptor beta chains below come from one sample, sequenced in a study of T-cell reconstitution after alpha-beta-depleted transplantation in children. Preparation of the TCRbeta library was carried out with unique molecular identifiers. MiXCR, run by TCRdb on the PCR reads, gives a single entry per CDR3 protein. The sample holds about 300,000 distinct CDR3 sequences; roughly 9.1% are singletons and the top ten take just under 7.5%. The sequencing here drew on PBMCs, taken before TCRalphabeta/CD19-depleted stem cell transplant. The receptors come from a boy in the first two years of life with acute myeloid leukemia, due to receive a stem cell transplant.

This clonotype was counted ten times or more. J is TRBJ2-7 and V is TRBV27; D call uncertain. CDR3 length equals 14 residues. Germline lookup yields CDR1 MNHEY and CDR2 SMNVEV (reference sequence). Trimming shortened V by 3 bases and J by 0 bases, and 9 bases separated the two germline ends. The CDR3 is CASSFMSSSYEQYF. CDR3 nucleotide sequence: TGTGCCAGCAGTTTTATGAGTAGCTCCTACGAGCAGTACTTC.

This clonotype was recorded many times. This rearrangement joins TRBV10-3 to TRBJ1-1; 10 bases are shared with TRBD1. Germline trimming cut 4 bases from V and 5 bases from J; bases unmatched to any gene: 4. The CDR3 consists of 14 residues. Germline lookup yields CDR1 ENHRY and CDR2 SYGVKD. CDR3 in amino acids: CAISGDRGGTEAFF. DNA of the CDR3: TGTGCCATCAGTGGGGACAGGGGAGGGACTGAAGCTTTCTTT.

This clonotype was detected ten times or more. V is TRBV3-1 and J is TRBJ1-1; no firm D call. CDR1 and CDR2 from the germline V gene are LGHDT and YNNKEL (reference sequence). The V end lost 1 base, the J end lost 3 bases, and 12 bases lay between the germline ends. The CDR3 has 15 residues. CDR3 nucleotide sequence: TGTGCCAGCAGCCAAGGTGTAGGGTCGGACACTGAAGCTTTCTTT. Translated: CASSQGVGSDTEAFF.

In this sample, this clonotype turned up a few times. The chain links TRBV6-5 to TRBJ2-1, with 8 bases matching TRBD2. There are 17 residues in the CDR3. The V and J ends lost 2 bases and 1 base, in that order; junction bases with no gene match: 7. CDR1 and CDR2 (germline): MNHEY, SVGAGI. DNA of the CDR3: TGTGCCAGCAGTTACGAGACGGGGGGGCCTTCCTACAATGAGCAGTTCTTC. Amino acids: CASSYETGGPSYNEQFF.

This clonotype was recorded at least ten times. This chain connects TRBV28 to TRBJ1-4; TRBD1 is a possible D gene (5 bases). V gave up 7 bases and J gave up 3 bases, with 9 bases separating them. The CDR3 spans 13 residues. CDR1 and CDR2 from the germline V gene are MDHEN and SYDVKM. CDR3 nucleotides: TGTGCCAGCACCGGGGCGGCTAATGAAAAACTGTTTTTT. It translates to CASTGAANEKLFF.

This clonotype has a count of ten or more. The chain links TRBV12-3 or TRBV12-4 to TRBJ2-1; possible D gene TRBD2, 5 bases. V lost 6 bases, J lost 9 bases, and 18 bases lay in between. This CDR3 has 14 residues. The CDR3 loop is CASRPPRDHGEQFF. CDR3 coding DNA: TGTGCCAGCAGGCCCCCCCGGGATCACGGTGAGCAGTTCTTC.

This clonotype was counted many times. This chain links TRBV4-3 with TRBJ2-3, with 10 nucleotides matching TRBD1. This CDR3 region has 17 residues. Germline V gene lookup returns CDR1 LGHNA and CDR2 YSLEER. Trimming took 3 bases from V and 4 from J; bases not matched to a gene: 10. The CDR3 sequence is CASSHKADRGKADTQYF. DNA of the CDR3: TGCGCCAGCAGCCACAAGGCGGACAGGGGGAAGGCAGATACGCAGTATTTT.

Ten or more counts support this clonotype. The chain is built from TRBV28 and TRBJ1-5; D gene unclear. The V end lost 5 bases, the J end lost 3 bases, and 11 bases lay between the germline ends. CDR3 length equals 14 residues. Germline V lookup: CDR1 MDHEN, CDR2 SYDVKM. The CDR3 sequence: CASSKRRPNQPQHF. Here the CDR3 DNA reads TGTGCCAGCAGTAAAAGGCGGCCCAATCAGCCCCAGCATTTT. Drawing the rest from reference TRBV28 and TRBJ1-5, the complete variable domain is DVKVTQSSRYLVKRTGEKVFLECVQDMDHENMFWYRQDPGLGLRLIYFSYDVKMKEKGDIPEGYSVSREKKERFSLILESASTNQTSMYLCASSKRRPNQPQHFGDGTRLSIL.

To note about this clonotype: A read error may explain this, as a much larger clone is one base away. The chain combines TRBV28 with TRBJ2-5, with D hard to call. There are 13 residues in the CDR3. The V gene's germline CDR1 is MDHEN and CDR2 SYDVKM. V lost 6 bases, J lost 7 bases, and 15 bases lay in between. DNA of the CDR3: TGTGCCAGCAGACCTGGACCAGAAGGGACCCAGTACTTC. Translating it yields CASRPGPEGTQYF.

This clonotype has a count of ten or more. This sequence joins TRBV5-8 and TRBJ2-3; TRBD2 agrees at 9 bases. The CDR3 runs 18 residues. Trimming took 0 bases from V and 0 from J; bases not matched to a gene: 8. Germline CDR1 SGHTS, CDR2 YDEGEE. The CDR3: CASSLALAGPASTDTQYF. DNA of the CDR3: TGTGCCAGCAGCTTGGCCCTAGCGGGGCCCGCTAGCACAGATACGCAGTATTTT. Full variable domain (missing parts from reference TRBV5-8 and TRBJ2-3): EAGVTQSPTHLIKTRGQQATLRCSPISGHTSVYWYQQALGLGLQFLLWYDEGEERNRGNFPPRFSGRQFPNYSSELNVNALELEDSALYLCASSLALAGPASTDTQYFGPGTRLTVL.

This clonotype was picked up many times. The gene calls are TRBV5-1 and TRBJ2-5; TRBD2 matches 11 bases. In germline, CDR1 is SGHRS, CDR2 YFSETQ. Unmatched junction bases numbered 2, after V lost 3 bases and J lost 1 base. CDR3 length: 15 residues. CDR3 region: CASSSGLAVQETQYF. CDR3 nucleotides: TGCGCCAGCAGCTCGGGACTAGCGGTCCAAGAGACCCAGTACTTC.

This clonotype was picked up many times. The CDR3 DNA follows: TGTGCCAGCAGCTTTAAGAGGAACAGGGAACTCCAAGAGACCCAGTACTTC. This codes for CASSFKRNRELQETQYF. The chain employs TRBV11-2 and TRBJ2-5; maybe TRBD1 (6 bases). The CDR3 is 17 residues long. Germline V gene lookup returns CDR1 SGHAT and CDR2 FQNNGV. Between the trimmed V and J ends, which lost 3 bases and 1 base, there was a span of 18 bases.

This clonotype was detected a few times. The rearrangement joins TRBV19 to TRBJ2-1; 9 bases match TRBD2. V lost 0 bases and J lost 1; bases outside the gene matches: 4. The germline CDR1 and CDR2 sequences are LNHDA and SQIVND (reference sequence). The CDR3 sequence is 17 residues long. Here the CDR3 reads CASSIDRTSGSYNEQFF. CDR3 nucleotides: TGTGCCAGTAGTATAGATCGAACTAGCGGGTCCTACAATGAGCAGTTCTTC.

This clonotype was counted between two and nine times. The rearrangement links TRBV4-3 to TRBJ2-3; D possibly uses TRBD1 or TRBD2 (5 bases each). V lost 4 bases to trimming and J lost 2 bases, with 13 bases between them. CDR1 LGHNA and CDR2 YSLEER come from the germline V gene. CDR3 length: 15 residues. CDR3 sequence: CASSPLRGPTDTQYF. As DNA, the CDR3 is TGCGCCAGCAGCCCCCTCCGGGGACCCACAGATACGCAGTATTTT.

There are many counts of this clonotype. The CDR3 spells CSARGVRGSTDTQYF. CDR3 nucleotides: TGCAGTGCTAGAGGGGTTCGGGGTAGCACAGATACGCAGTATTTT. The rearrangement joins TRBV20-1 to TRBJ2-3, with D perhaps matching TRBD2 (5 bases). The V end lost 1 base, the J end lost 0 bases, and 11 bases lay between the germline ends. The CDR3 has 15 residues. CDR1 is DFQATT and CDR2 is SNEGSKA in the germline V gene (reference sequence).

Ten or more counts support this clonotype. The rearrangement uses TRBV29-1 and TRBJ2-1; D unclear. The germline CDR1 and CDR2 sequences are SQVTM and ANQGSEA. This CDR3 contains 12 residues. V lost 5 bases to trimming and J lost 5 bases, with 10 bases between them. The CDR3 nucleotides are TGCAGCGTTTCGGGTACCAACAATGAGCAGTTCTTC. This encodes CSVSGTNNEQFF.

This clonotype showed up many times. The chain combines TRBV7-3 with TRBJ1-1; D gene uncertain. The CDR3 consists of 13 residues. The V gene's germline CDR1 is SGHTA and CDR2 FQGTGA. Trimming pared 2 bases from V and 2 bases from J, leaving 6 bases between. The CDR3 sequence is CASSLGINTEAFF. DNA for the CDR3: TGTGCCAGCAGCTTAGGGATAAACACTGAAGCTTTCTTT. The variable domain in full, with the rest retrieved from reference TRBV7-3 and TRBJ1-1, is GAGVSQTPSNKVTEKGKYVELRCDPISGHTALYWYRQSLGQGPEFLIYFQGTGAADDSGLPNDRFFAVRPEGSVSTLKIQRTERGDSAVYLCASSLGINTEAFFGQGTRLTVV.

V and J are TRBV20-1 and TRBJ2-7; D gene unclear. The CDR3 runs 12 residues. Germline-derived CDR1 and CDR2 are DFQATT and SNEGSKA (reference sequence). Trimming took off 4 bases at V and 5 bases at J, with 12 bases between the two ends. Here the CDR3 DNA reads TGCAGTGCTAATCGCCCTCCGGACGAGCAGTACTTC. It is translated as CSANRPPDEQYF.

This clonotype was seen a handful of times. The genes are TRBV3-1 and TRBJ2-3; 8 bases are shared with TRBD2. The J segment lost 2 bases and the V segment lost 1 base, leaving 17 bases of the junction unmatched. CDR3 size: 20 residues. Germline assignment: CDR1 LGHDT and CDR2 YNNKEL (reference sequence). This CDR3 reads CASSQGSSGGPLPFTDTQYF. Written as DNA, the CDR3 is TGTGCCAGCAGCCAAGGATCAAGCGGGGGCCCTCTACCTTTCACAGATACGCAGTATTTT.

This clonotype was observed at least ten times. J is TRBJ1-6 and V is TRBV6-1; D remains ambiguous. The CDR3 is 13 amino acids. V was shortened by 2 bases and J by 7 bases, with 6 bases between the two germline ends. Per germline, CDR1 MNHNS and CDR2 SASEGT. CDR3 nucleotide sequence: TGTGCCAGCAGTGAACTCCGGAATTCACCCCTCCACTTT. Translated: CASSELRNSPLHF.